Following are 17 T cell receptor beta chains from one sample sequenced in a study of shared clonotypes between healthy human individuals. This table comes from immunoSEQ multiplex PCR, and its TCRdb copy is limited to in-frame clones, with some not included. The sample contains 150,000 to 200,000 clones, roughly 93% of which appear only once. Specimen: naive CD4+ T cells sorted from blood. Subset of the sample: CD45RA+ positively selected. The receptors here all came from a woman between 25 and 40 years old in good health.

The genes are TRBV11-2 and TRBJ1-6; D uncertain. CDR1 and CDR2 from the germline V gene are SGHAT and FQNNGV. The V end lost 5 bases, the J end lost 2 bases, and 19 bases lay between the germline ends. This CDR3 contains 18 residues. Here the CDR3 DNA reads TGTGCCAGCAGCCAAAGAGGAGGGTTTAGGACCTATAATTCACCCCTCCACTTT. Residues: CASSQRGGFRTYNSPLHF.

The chain couples TRBV5-4 to TRBJ2-2; TRBD2 matches 7 bases. V dropped 5 bases and J dropped 3; count of bases not matched to a gene: 7. Germline CDR1 SGHNT, CDR2 YYREEE (reference sequence). The CDR3 spans 15 residues. The CDR3: CASSSGGRDTGELFF. The CDR3 region has the DNA TGTGCCAGCAGTTCAGGCGGGAGAGACACCGGGGAGCTGTTTTTT.

CDR3: CASSFHIEAYEQYF. The DNA for the CDR3 is TGTGCCAGCAGCTTCCACATCGAAGCTTACGAGCAGTACTTC. V and J are TRBV7-2 and TRBJ2-7; no clear D gene. This CDR3 is built from 14 residues. CDR1 and CDR2 from the germline V gene are SGHTA and FQGNSA. Trimming took 3 bases from V and 4 from J, leaving 13 bases between them.

The chain employs TRBV28 and TRBJ2-2; D perhaps matches TRBD1 (5 bases). V was cut by 6 bases and J by 5 bases, with 19 bases left in between. The germline CDR1 and CDR2 sequences are MDHEN and SYDVKM. The CDR3 is 16 amino acids. CDR3 loop: CASRLTGPGRTGELFF. In nucleotides, the CDR3 is TGTGCCAGCAGACTCACAGGACCCGGTCGGACCGGGGAGCTGTTTTTT.

The rearrangement links TRBV5-5 to TRBJ1-5, with D unclear. The CDR3 runs 15 residues. The V and J ends lost 0 bases and 1 base respectively, with 8 bases between them. Germline CDR1 reads SGHKS; CDR2 reads YYEKEE (reference sequence). CDR3 DNA sequence: TGTGCCAGCAGCTTGGACGGTACCAGCAATCAGCCCCAGCATTTT. This encodes CASSLDGTSNQPQHF.

The V and J genes are TRBV19 and TRBJ1-1; D is unclear. CDR1 and CDR2 from the germline V gene are LNHDA and SQIVND (reference sequence). V was clipped by 3 bases and J by 1 base, with 6 bases between them. The CDR3 spans 13 residues. The CDR3 DNA sequence: TGTGCCAGTAGTATTACGGGGAACACTGAAGCTTTCTTT. Translation gives CASSITGNTEAFF.

The V gene is TRBV30, the J gene TRBJ2-2; no clear D gene. The CDR3 is 11 amino acids. V lost 4 bases to trimming and J lost 7 bases, with 7 bases between them. Germline CDR1 reads GTSNPN; CDR2 reads SVGIG (reference sequence). CDR3 DNA sequence: TGTGCCTGGAAGGAGTTCGGGGAGCTGTTTTTT. Its protein product is CAWKEFGELFF.

The chain recombines TRBV6-5 with TRBJ1-2; no clear D. The CDR3 consists of 13 residues. In germline, CDR1 is MNHEY, CDR2 SVGAGI. V lost 2 bases, J lost 0 bases, and 4 bases lay in between. The CDR3 is CASSYGPNYGYTF. The CDR3 DNA reads TGTGCCAGCAGTTACGGCCCTAACTATGGCTACACCTTC.

The V call is TRBV7-8, the J call TRBJ2-7, with D possibly being TRBD1 or TRBD2 (5 bases each). Germline-derived CDR1 and CDR2 are SGHVS and FQNEAQ. V was shortened by 6 bases and J by 2 bases, with 8 bases between the two germline ends. The CDR3 spans 12 residues. In nucleotides, the CDR3 is TGTGCCAGCAGTCGAGGGGCCTACGAGCAGTACTTC. Protein product: CASSRGAYEQYF.

This rearrangement joins TRBV4-2 to TRBJ2-7; D gene unclear. The CDR3 covers 14 residues. Trimming took off 0 bases at V and 3 bases at J, with 9 bases between the two ends. Germline CDR1 and CDR2: LGHNA and YNFKEQ. DNA of the CDR3: TGTGCCAGCAGCCAAGAATTGGAAAACTACGAGCAGTACTTC. Encoded protein: CASSQELENYEQYF.

V and J are TRBV18 and TRBJ1-4, with 7 bases identical to TRBD1. This CDR3 has 15 amino acids. Germline-derived CDR1 and CDR2 are KGHSH and LQKENI. With 5 bases clipped from V and 8 bases from J, the junction kept 11 bases outside the gene matches. The chain's CDR3 is CASSSDRIQGEKLFF. The CDR3 bases are TGTGCCAGCTCATCCGACAGGATACAGGGGGAAAAACTGTTTTTT.

This sequence joins TRBV9 and TRBJ1-2; D unclear. The CDR3 spans 12 residues. The germline V gene has CDR1 SGDLS and CDR2 YYNGEE. The V end was cut by 0 bases, the J end by 7 bases, with 7 bases between. The chain's CDR3 is CASSVAGFGYTF. CDR3 DNA: TGTGCCAGCAGCGTAGCGGGGTTTGGCTACACCTTC.

V usage is TRBV14 and J usage is TRBJ2-4; 12 nucleotides agree with TRBD2. CDR3 length equals 16 residues. Trimming at V came to 4 bases and at J to 9 bases, leaving 10 bases not matched to a gene. Germline V CDR1 and CDR2: SGHDN, FVKESK. The CDR3 region is CASSPWTSGTVGIQYF. CDR3 sequence (DNA): TGTGCCAGCAGCCCGTGGACTAGCGGGACCGTTGGCATTCAGTACTTC.

The chain uses TRBV2 and TRBJ1-2, with a possible D match to TRBD1 (5 bases). This CDR3 is 13 amino acids long. CDR1 and CDR2 (germline): SNHLY, FYNNEI. V was pared by 6 bases and J by 7 bases, with 15 bases between. The CDR3 loop is CASSPPGELGYTF. CDR3 coding DNA: TGTGCCAGCAGCCCCCCGGGGGAACTTGGCTACACCTTC.

The chain links TRBV10-2 to TRBJ2-7; TRBD2 might be the D (6 bases). The ends were cut back, 5 bases at V and 2 bases at J, with 7 bases in the middle. CDR3 length: 12 residues. Germline V gene sequence: CDR1 WSHSY, CDR2 SAAADI. Written as DNA, the CDR3 is TGCGCCAGCAGTTTAGCGGCCTACGAGCAGTACTTC. As protein: CASSLAAYEQYF.

DNA for the CDR3: TGTGCCAGCAGCTCGGAAACGAACACTGAAGCTTTCTTT. It translates to CASSSETNTEAFF. The chain combines TRBV7-9 with TRBJ1-1; D is undetermined. CDR3 length: 13 residues. Germline CDR1 and CDR2: SEHNR and FQNEAQ (reference sequence). The V and J ends lost 4 bases and 1 base respectively, with 7 bases between them.

This chain connects TRBV5-1 to TRBJ2-7; D is perhaps TRBD1 (6 bases). Trimming pared 2 bases from V and 6 bases from J, leaving 18 bases between. The CDR3 sequence is 15 residues long. Germline CDR1 is SGHRS and CDR2 is YFSETQ. CDR3 in DNA: TGCGCCAGCAGCTTTGGACAGTCCTATCTATCCGAGCAGTACTTC. Its translation: CASSFGQSYLSEQYF.